This T cell receptor beta chain was profiled in a study of radiation and T cells in renal cell carcinoma. The treatment: 15 Gy SBRT to primary tumor, nephrectomy 4 weeks later. Libraries were prepared by immunoSEQ multiplex PCR; TCRdb keeps only in-frame clonotypes and omits some of them. The sample records 19,000 or so clones, less than 70% being singletons. Germline-derived CDR1 and CDR2 are SEHNR and FQNEAQ (reference sequence). CDR3 length: 18 amino acids. After removal of 0 bases from V and 3 bases from J, the junction contained 6 bases not matched to a gene. This clone has only a few counts. The receptor was isolated from a woman aged 70-85 years with renal cell carcinoma. Source: tumor tissue, taken from a patient whose treatment included radiotherapy and nephrectomy. J is TRBJ2-2 and V is TRBV7-9; 11 nucleotides line up with TRBD2. As DNA, the CDR3 is TGTGCCAGCAGCTTAGCCCCCGGGACTAGCGGATACACCGGGGAGCTGTTTTTT. This translates into CASSLAPGTSGYTGELFF. Using reference TRBV7-9 and TRBJ2-2 for the parts outside the CDR3, the full variable domain is DTGVSQNPRHKITKRGQNVTFRCDPISEHNRLYWYRQTLGQGPEFLTYFQNEAQLEKSRLLSDRFSAERPKGSFSTLEIQRTEQGDSAMYLCASSLAPGTSGYTGELFFGEGSRLTVL.